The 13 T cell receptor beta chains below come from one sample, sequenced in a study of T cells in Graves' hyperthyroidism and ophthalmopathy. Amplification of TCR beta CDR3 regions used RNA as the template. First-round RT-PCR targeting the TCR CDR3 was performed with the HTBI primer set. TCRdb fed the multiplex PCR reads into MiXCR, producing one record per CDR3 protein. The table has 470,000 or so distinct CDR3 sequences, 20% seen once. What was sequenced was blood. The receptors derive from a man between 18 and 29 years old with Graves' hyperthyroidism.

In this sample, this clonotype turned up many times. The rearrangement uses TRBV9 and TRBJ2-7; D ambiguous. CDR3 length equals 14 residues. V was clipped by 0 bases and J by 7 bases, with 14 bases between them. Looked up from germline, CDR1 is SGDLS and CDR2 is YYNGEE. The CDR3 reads CASSVGWQLGEQYF. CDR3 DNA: TGTGCCAGCAGCGTAGGTTGGCAATTGGGGGAGCAGTACTTC.

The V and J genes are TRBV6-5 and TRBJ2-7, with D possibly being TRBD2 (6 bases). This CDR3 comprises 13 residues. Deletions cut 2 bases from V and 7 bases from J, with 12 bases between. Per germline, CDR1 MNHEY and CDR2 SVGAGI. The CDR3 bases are TGTGCCAGCAGTTACGGAGGGTTGGAGGAGCAGTACTTC. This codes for CASSYGGLEEQYF.

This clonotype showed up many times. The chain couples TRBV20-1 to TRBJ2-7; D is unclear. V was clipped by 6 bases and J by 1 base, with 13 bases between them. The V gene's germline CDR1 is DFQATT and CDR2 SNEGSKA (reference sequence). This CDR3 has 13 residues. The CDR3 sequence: CSAATWRSYEQYF. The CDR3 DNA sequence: TGCAGTGCCGCAACATGGCGGTCCTACGAGCAGTACTTC.

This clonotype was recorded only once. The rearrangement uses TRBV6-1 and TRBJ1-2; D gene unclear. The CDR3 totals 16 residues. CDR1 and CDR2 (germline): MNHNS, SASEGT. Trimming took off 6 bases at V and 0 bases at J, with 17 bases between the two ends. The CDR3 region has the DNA TGTGCCAGCAGCTTCCGCTTTGACCTTGCTAACTATGGCTACACCTTC. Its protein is CASSFRFDLANYGYTF.

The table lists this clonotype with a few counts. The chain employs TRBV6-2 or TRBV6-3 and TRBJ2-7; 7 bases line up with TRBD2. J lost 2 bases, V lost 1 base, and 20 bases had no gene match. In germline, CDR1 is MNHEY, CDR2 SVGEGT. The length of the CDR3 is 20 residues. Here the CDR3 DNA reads TGTGCCAGCAGTTACTTCGTATACCGGGCTAGCGGAAAGGCGGCCTACGAGCAGTACTTC. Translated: CASSYFVYRASGKAAYEQYF.

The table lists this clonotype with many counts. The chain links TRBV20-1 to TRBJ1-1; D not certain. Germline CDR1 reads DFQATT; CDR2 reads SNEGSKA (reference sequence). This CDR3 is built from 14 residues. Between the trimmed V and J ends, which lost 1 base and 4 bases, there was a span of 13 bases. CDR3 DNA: TGCAGTGCTAGAGGGGGAGCGGGTAGCACTGAAGCTTTCTTT. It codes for CSARGGAGSTEAFF.

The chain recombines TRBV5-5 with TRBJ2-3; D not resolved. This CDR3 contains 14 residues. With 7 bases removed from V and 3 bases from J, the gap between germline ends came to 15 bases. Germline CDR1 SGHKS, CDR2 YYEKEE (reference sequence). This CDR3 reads CASRQEPMTDTQYF. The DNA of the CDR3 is TGTGCCAGCCGGCAGGAACCTATGACAGATACGCAGTATTTT. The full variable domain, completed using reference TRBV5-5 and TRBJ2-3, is DAGVTQSPTHLIKTRGQQVTLRCSPISGHKSVSWYQQVLGQGPQFIFQYYEKEERGRGNFPDRFSARQFPNYSSELNVNALLLGDSALYLCASRQEPMTDTQYFGPGTRLTVL.

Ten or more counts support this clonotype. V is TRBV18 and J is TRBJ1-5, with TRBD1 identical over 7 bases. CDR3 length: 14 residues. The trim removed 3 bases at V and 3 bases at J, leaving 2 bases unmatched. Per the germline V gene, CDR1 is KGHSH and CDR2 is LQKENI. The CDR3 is CASSPTGNNQPQHF. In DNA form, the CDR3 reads TGTGCCAGCTCACCGACAGGGAACAATCAGCCCCAGCATTTT.

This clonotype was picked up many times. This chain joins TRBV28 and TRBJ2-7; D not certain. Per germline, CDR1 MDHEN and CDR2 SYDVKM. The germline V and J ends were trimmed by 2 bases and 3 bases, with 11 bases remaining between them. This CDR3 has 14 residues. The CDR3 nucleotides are TGTGCCAGCAGTTTAAGGACGGCTGACTACGAGCAGTACTTC. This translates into CASSLRTADYEQYF. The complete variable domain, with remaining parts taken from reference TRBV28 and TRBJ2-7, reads DVKVTQSSRYLVKRTGEKVFLECVQDMDHENMFWYRQDPGLGLRLIYFSYDVKMKEKGDIPEGYSVSREKKERFSLILESASTNQTSMYLCASSLRTADYEQYFGPGTRLTVT.

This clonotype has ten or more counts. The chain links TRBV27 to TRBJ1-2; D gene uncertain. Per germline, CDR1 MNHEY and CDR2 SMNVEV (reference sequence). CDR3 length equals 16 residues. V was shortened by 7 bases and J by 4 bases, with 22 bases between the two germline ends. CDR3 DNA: TGTGCCAGCACTACCAGATGGGGTGATCCCCCCTATGGCTACACCTTC. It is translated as CASTTRWGDPPYGYTF.

This CDR3 reads CASSDPTGTGFHEQYF. DNA for the CDR3: TGTGCCAGCAGTGACCCGACCGGGACAGGGTTCCACGAGCAGTACTTC. This chain connects TRBV6-4 to TRBJ2-7; 9 bases are shared with TRBD1. CDR3 length equals 16 residues. V lost 2 bases, J lost 5 bases, and 10 bases stayed unmatched. Germline loops: CDR1 MRHNA, CDR2 SNTAGT.

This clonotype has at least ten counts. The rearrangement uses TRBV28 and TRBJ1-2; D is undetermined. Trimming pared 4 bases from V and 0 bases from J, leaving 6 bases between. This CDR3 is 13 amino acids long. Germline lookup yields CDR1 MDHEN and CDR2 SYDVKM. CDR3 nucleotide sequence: TGTGCCAGCAGTTCTCTCACTAACTATGGCTACACCTTC. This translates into CASSSLTNYGYTF.

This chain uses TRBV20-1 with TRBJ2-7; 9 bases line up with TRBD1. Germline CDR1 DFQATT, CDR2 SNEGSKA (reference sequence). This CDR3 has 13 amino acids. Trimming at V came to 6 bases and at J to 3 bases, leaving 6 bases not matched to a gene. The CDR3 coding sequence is TGCAGTGCGCGGAGGGACAGGGACTACGAGCAGTACTTC. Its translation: CSARRDRDYEQYF.